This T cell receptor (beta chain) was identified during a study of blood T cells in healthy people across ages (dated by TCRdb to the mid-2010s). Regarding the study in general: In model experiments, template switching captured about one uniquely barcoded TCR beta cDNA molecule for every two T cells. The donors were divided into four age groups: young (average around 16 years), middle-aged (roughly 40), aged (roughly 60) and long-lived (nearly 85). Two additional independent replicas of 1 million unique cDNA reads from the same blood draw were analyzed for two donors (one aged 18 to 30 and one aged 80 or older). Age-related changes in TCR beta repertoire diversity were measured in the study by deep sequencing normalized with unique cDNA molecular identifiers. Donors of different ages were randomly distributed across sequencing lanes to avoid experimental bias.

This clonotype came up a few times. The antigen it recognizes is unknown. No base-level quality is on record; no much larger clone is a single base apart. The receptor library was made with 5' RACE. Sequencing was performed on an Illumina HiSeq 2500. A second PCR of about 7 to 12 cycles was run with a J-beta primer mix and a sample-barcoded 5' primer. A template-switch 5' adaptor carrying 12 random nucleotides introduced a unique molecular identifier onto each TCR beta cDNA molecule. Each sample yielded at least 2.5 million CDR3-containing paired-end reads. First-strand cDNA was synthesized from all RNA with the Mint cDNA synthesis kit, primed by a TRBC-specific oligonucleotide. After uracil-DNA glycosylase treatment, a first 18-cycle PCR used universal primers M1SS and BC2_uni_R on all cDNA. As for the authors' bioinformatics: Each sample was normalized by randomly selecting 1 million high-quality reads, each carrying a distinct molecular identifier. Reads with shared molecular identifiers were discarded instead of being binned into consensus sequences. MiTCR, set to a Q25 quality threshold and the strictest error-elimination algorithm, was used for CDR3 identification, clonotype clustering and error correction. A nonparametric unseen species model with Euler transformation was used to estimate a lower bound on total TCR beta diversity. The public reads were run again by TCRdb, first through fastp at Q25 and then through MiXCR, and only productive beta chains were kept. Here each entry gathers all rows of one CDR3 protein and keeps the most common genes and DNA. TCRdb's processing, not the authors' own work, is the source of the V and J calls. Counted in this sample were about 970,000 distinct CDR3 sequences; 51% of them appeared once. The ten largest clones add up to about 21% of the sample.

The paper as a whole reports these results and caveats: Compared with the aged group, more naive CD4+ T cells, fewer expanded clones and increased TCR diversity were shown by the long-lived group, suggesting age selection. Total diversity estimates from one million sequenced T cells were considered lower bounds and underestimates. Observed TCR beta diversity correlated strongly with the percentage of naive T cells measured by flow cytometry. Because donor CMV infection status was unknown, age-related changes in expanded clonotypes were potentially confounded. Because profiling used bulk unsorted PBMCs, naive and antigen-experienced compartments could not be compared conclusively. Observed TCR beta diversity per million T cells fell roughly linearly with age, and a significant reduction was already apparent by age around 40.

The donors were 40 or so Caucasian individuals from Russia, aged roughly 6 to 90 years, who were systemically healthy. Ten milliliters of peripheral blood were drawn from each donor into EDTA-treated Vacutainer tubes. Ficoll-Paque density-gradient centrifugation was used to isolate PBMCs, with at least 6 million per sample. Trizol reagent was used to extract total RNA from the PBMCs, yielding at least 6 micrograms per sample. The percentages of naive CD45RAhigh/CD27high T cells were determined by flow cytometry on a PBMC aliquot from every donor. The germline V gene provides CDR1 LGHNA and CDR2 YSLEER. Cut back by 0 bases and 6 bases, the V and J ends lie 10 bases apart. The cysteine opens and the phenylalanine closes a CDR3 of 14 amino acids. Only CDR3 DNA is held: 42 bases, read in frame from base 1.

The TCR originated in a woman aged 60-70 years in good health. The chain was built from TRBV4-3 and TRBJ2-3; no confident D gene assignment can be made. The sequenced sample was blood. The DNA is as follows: TGCGCCAGCAGCCAAGACGCCCCCCCGGATACGCAGTATTTT. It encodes CASSQDAPPDTQYF.